The T cell receptor beta chain under discussion was sequenced for a study of technical replicates of blood from a few donors. The protocol was immunoSEQ multiplex PCR, while the TCRdb copy is restricted to in-frame clones and leaves out a portion. The repertoire has about 59,000 clones, just under 95% of them found once; the top ten carry roughly 4%. Germline CDR1 is SGHVS and CDR2 is FNYEAQ. V lost 0 bases and J 3 bases, leaving 12 bases between the germline ends. The CDR3 covers 16 residues. Sequencing was performed on PBMCs. This TCR derives from a human donor in good health. Some clones in this sample may be carry-over from other donors' samples. This rearrangement joins TRBV7-6 to TRBJ2-1; possible D gene TRBD2, 5 bases. CDR3 coding DNA: TGTGCCAGCAGCTTAGCGGTGCGGGTTGGCTACAATGAGCAGTTCTTC. Its translation: CASSLAVRVGYNEQFF.